One T cell receptor (beta chain) is described in this entry. This entry is derived from a study of blood T cell repertoires in COVID-19. As for the study in general: PBMCs, B-cell-depleted T cells, or T cells were the source of the cDNA or gDNA that made up the material.

Seattle's enrolled individuals joined amid active infection and were then monitored longitudinally. Per the authors' pipeline: Quantification of nucleated cells was approximated via reference gene primer amplification. Method: immunoSEQ multiplex PCR; TCRdb's copy keeps in-frame clones and lacks some. V and J calls and clone size come straight from that table; D and trimming were deduced from the DNA. The repertoire holds 250,000 to 350,000 clones, with over 75% as singletons. Sequencing was done on a sample of peripheral blood. The clonotype originates from a human donor with COVID-19, enrolled during active disease. The donor label of this sample is uncertain.

The chain's CDR3 is CASSLGHGSEKLFF. CDR3 nucleotides: TGTGCCAGCTCGCTGGGACATGGCAGTGAAAAACTGTTTTTT. The chain carries TRBV18 and TRBJ1-4; D is possibly TRBD1 (6 bases). Germline loops: CDR1 KGHSH, CDR2 LQKENI. The V end was cut by 6 bases, the J end by 7 bases, with 15 bases between. This CDR3 spans 14 amino acids.